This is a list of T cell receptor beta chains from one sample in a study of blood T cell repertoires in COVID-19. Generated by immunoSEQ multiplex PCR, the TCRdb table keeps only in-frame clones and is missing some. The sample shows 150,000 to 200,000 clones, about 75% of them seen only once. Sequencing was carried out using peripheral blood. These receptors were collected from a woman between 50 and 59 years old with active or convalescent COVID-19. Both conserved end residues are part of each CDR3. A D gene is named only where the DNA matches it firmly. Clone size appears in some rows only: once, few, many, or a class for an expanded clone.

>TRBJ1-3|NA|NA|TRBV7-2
TGTGCCAGCAGCTTATTACCGGTCTCTGGAAACACCATATATTTT
CASSLLPVSGNTIYF
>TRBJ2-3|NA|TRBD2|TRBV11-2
TGTGCCAGCAGCTTCGGGACGGGGGCTAGCGGGGGGCGCACAGATACGCAGTATTTT
CASSFGTGASGGRTDTQYF
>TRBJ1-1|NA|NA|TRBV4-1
TGCGCCAGCAGCTTTAAGCAGGAGAACACTGAAGCTTTCTTT
CASSFKQENTEAFF
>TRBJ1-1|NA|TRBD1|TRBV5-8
TGTGCCAGCAGCTTGGTTAGGGAGACAGGGGGCACTGAAGCTTTCTTT
CASSLVRETGGTEAFF
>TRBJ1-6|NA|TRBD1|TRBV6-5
TGTGCCAGCAGATGGCAGGGGACAGGGAAGGCACCCCTCCACTTT
CASRWQGTGKAPLHF
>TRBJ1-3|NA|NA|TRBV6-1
TGTGCCAGCAGTGATGGAAACAGGGTGAACACCATATATTTT
CASSDGNRVNTIYF
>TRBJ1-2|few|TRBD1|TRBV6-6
TGTGCCAGCAGTGAGGGACAGGGAGGCTATGGCTACACCTTC
CASSEGQGGYGYTF
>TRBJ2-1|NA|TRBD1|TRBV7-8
TGTGCCAGCAGCTACCTACAGGGGGTCGGTAGCGGTGAGCAGTTCTTC
CASSYLQGVGSGEQFF
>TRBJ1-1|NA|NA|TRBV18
TGTGCCAGCTCACCACGGGCGGGACCCGTGAACACTGAAGCTTTCTTT
CASSPRAGPVNTEAFF
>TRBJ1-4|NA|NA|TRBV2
TGTGCCAGCAGCGACGGCGGCAGAAGTGAAAAACTGTTTTTT
CASSDGGRSEKLFF
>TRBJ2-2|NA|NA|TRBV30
TGTGCCTGGAGTGTCGGGACTTATTCCACCGGGGAGCTGTTTTTT
CAWSVGTYSTGELFF
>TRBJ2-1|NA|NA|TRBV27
TGTGCCAGCAGGGCGAGCGAAACCTACAATGAGCAGTTCTTC
CASRASETYNEQFF
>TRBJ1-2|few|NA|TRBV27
TGTGCCAGCAGTTTGGGAGGGGACGCGCGTGCCTATGGCTACACCTTC
CASSLGGDARAYGYTF
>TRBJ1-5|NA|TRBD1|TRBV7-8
TGTGCCAGCAGCTTAGCAGGGACAGGGAGTCAGCCCCAGCATTTT
CASSLAGTGSQPQHF
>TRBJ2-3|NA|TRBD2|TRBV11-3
TGTGCCAGCAGCTTAGTCAGCGGGGGGAGCACAGATACGCAGTATTTT
CASSLVSGGSTDTQYF
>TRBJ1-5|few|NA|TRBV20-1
TGCAGTGCTAGTGCGGGTGACTATCAGCCCCAGCATTTT
CSASAGDYQPQHF
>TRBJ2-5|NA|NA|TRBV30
TGTGCCTGGAGTAGTACTAGCAGAGAGACCCAGTACTTC
CAWSSTSRETQYF
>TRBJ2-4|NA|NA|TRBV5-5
TGTGCCAGCAGCTACTCTTCAGGGGGGTGGAACATTCAGTACTTC
CASSYSSGGWNIQYF
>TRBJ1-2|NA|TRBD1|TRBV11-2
TGTGCCAGCAGCCTTGACAGGGCCGGCTACACCTTC
CASSLDRAGYTF
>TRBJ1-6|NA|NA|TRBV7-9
TGTGCCAGCAGCTTAGGGGACACCCTATACCAGAATTCACCCCTCCACTTT
CASSLGDTLYQNSPLHF
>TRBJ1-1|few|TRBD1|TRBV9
TGTGCCAGCAGCGAGGGACAGACGAACACTGAAGCTTTCTTT
CASSEGQTNTEAFF
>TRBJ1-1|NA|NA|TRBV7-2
TGTGCCAGCAGCATTCGGGAAGGCGTTTTGAACACTGAAGCTTTCTTT
CASSIREGVLNTEAFF
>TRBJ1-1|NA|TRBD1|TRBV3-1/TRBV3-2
TGTGCCAGCAGCCCCTGGGGGGACAGGGGGCAATGGACTGAAGCTTTCTTT
CASSPWGDRGQWTEAFF
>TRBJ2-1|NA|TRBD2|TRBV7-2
TGTGCCAGCAGCTCGACTAGCTTCAATGAGCAGTTCTTC
CASSSTSFNEQFF
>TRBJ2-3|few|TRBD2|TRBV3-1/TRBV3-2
TGTGCCAGCAGTACTAGCGGTCGAAAGTTGGATACGCAGTATTTT
CASSTSGRKLDTQYF
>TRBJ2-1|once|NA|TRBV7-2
TGTGCCAGCAGCTTAAGCCCACCGAGCGCATCCTACAATGAGCAGTTCTTC
CASSLSPPSASYNEQFF
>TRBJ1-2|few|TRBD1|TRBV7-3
TGTGCCAGCGGACCGGGACAGGGGGTTCGAGGCTACACCTTC
CASGPGQGVRGYTF
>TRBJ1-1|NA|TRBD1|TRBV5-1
TGCGCCAGCAGCCTCCGCAGGGGGAAGACTGAAGCTTTCTTT
CASSLRRGKTEAFF
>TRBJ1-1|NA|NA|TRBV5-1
TGCGCCAGCAGCCCTGGCGGGGTCGGGAACACTGAAGCTTTCTTT
CASSPGGVGNTEAFF
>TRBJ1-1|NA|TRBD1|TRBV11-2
TGTGCCAGCAGCTTAGGATACGGACAGGGTGTCACTGAAGCTTTCTTT
CASSLGYGQGVTEAFF
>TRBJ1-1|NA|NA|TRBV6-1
TGTGCCAGCAGTGAATTTCGGGGGTTCACTGAAGCTTTCTTT
CASSEFRGFTEAFF
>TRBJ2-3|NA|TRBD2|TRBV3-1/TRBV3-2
TGTGCCAGCAGCCAAGGGGGGGGAGGGGCAGATACGCAGTATTTT
CASSQGGGGADTQYF
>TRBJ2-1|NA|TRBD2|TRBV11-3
TGTGCCAGCAGCTCGGGCGTCACTAGCGGGGGGAATGAGCAGTTCTTC
CASSSGVTSGGNEQFF
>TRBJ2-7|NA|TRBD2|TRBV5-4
TGTGCCAGCAGCTCCGGAAGCTCTAGCGGGAGGGGCTACGAGCAGTACTTC
CASSSGSSSGRGYEQYF
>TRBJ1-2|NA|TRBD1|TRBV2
TGTGCCAGCAGCCTACAGGGGGCGAACTATGGCTACACCTTC
CASSLQGANYGYTF
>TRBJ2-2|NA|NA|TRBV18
TGTGCCAGCTCCGAGGGGAACACCGGGGAGCTGTTTTTT
CASSEGNTGELFF
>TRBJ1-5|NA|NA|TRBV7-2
TGTGCCAGCAGCTTATGGCCAGGGAGCAATCAGCCCCAGCATTTT
CASSLWPGSNQPQHF
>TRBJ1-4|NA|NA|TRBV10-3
TGTGCCATCAGTGATACCGGGACATCTAATGAAAAACTGTTTTTT
CAISDTGTSNEKLFF
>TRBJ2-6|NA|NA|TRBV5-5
TGTGCCAGCAGCGTCGACACGTCTGGGGCCAACGTCCTGACTTTC
CASSVDTSGANVLTF
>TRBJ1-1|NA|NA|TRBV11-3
TGTGCCAGCAGCTTAGGCCAAGGGGGAGAAGCTTTCTTT
CASSLGQGGEAFF
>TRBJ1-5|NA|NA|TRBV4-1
TGCGCCAGCAGCCAAGATAGGGGAACGGCCCAGCATTTT
CASSQDRGTAQHF
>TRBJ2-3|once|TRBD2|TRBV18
TGTGCCAGCTCGTTGGAGCGAGCGGGGGTCTTCGGCACAGATACGCAGTATTTT
CASSLERAGVFGTDTQYF
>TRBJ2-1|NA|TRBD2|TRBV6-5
TGTGCCACCAGGGGCGGGGGGGCGAAGGATGAGCAGTTCTTC
CATRGGGAKDEQFF
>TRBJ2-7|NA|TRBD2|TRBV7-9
TGTGCCAGCAGTTGGAAGGATAGCGGGGCCTACGAGCAGTACTTC
CASSWKDSGAYEQYF
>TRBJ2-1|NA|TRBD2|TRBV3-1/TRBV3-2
TGTGCCAGCAGCCGATTGTCTAGCGGGGGCTACAATGAGCAGTTCTTC
CASSRLSSGGYNEQFF
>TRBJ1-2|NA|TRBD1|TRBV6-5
TGTGCCAGCAGTCGCGGGGACAGCAGTGGCTACACCTTC
CASSRGDSSGYTF
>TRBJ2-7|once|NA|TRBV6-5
TGTGCCAGCAGTTACGTCCGCGGGACCCCCTACGAGCAGTACTTC
CASSYVRGTPYEQYF
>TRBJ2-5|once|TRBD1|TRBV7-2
TGTGCCAGCAGTCTTGGCGCCACCGGGACAGGGTTGGAGACCCAGTACTTC
CASSLGATGTGLETQYF
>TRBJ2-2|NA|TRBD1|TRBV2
TGTGCCAGCCGCCCAGACAGGGCCGGGGAGCTGTTTTTT
CASRPDRAGELFF